The clone carrying this TCR beta chain was seen many times. The antigen is not known. This specimen belongs to a study of response to subunit inactivated influenza vaccine. Study-wide findings and caveats: It was suggested by the authors that few new T cells are recruited by each seasonal influenza vaccination.

TCRdb independently ran MiXCR on the RT-PCR reads; one entry per CDR3 protein. This repertoire shows more than 550,000 distinct CDR3 sequences, about 10% found once; its top ten account for 10%. The CDR3 consists of 15 residues. The V gene end was trimmed by 5 bases and the J gene end by 5 bases; junction bases not matched to a gene: 11. This chain joins TRBV12-3 or TRBV12-4 and TRBJ2-5; 7 bases align to TRBD1. The source is a man aged 45-60 years who received an inactivated influenza vaccine. The input for sequencing was PBMCs from blood, taken on the day of vaccination. The CDR3 DNA is TGTGCCAGCAGTCTCTATAACAGGGGCTCGGAGACCCAGTACTTC. Encoded protein: CASSLYNRGSETQYF.